The present TCR beta chain was sequenced within a study of cytomegalovirus exposure and HLA in healthy donors. Primers for the PCR totalled 60 Vbeta and 13 Jbeta. Profiled with immunoSEQ multiplex PCR; TCRdb holds only in-frame clones, not every one. The sample records some 130,000 clones, approximately 75% being singletons. Comment on this clone: Its specificity is not known.

Germline V gene sequence: CDR1 SGHNT, CDR2 YENEEA. This CDR3 region has 13 residues. The trim removed 6 bases at V and 4 bases at J, leaving 6 bases unmatched. Study findings and constraints: Under in vitro conditions, a few CMV-associated chains were confirmed as specific for CMV antigens. A prior analysis recorded that most TCR beta V segments were productive about 87% or about 30% of the time.

The sequenced material came from PBMCs. This receptor was obtained from a man aged 45-65 years in good health and CMV-seropositive. This sequence joins TRBV11-3 and TRBJ2-7, with 7 bases identical to TRBD1. The CDR3 region is CASRTRQGYEQYF. Written as DNA, the CDR3 is TGTGCCAGCAGGACGAGACAGGGTTACGAGCAGTACTTC.